This T cell receptor beta chain was sequenced during a study of cytomegalovirus exposure and HLA in healthy donors. Study information: As an earlier analysis found, roughly 170 million T cells yielded about 120 million unique TCR beta sequences. Study results and limitations: In a later analysis, 17,000 or so TCR beta sequences were associated with HLA alleles at 0.05 false discovery rate. TCR beta V segments were, for the most part, productive about 87% or about 30% of the time in an earlier analysis. Among the CMV-associated chains, a few were confirmed in vitro as specific for CMV antigens.

The PCR employed 60 Vbeta primers together with 13 Jbeta primers. The table came from immunoSEQ multiplex PCR; TCRdb's copy has only in-frame clones and leaves some out. The sample yields about 200,000 clones, about 80% seen once. V gave up 0 bases and J gave up 3 bases, with 3 bases separating them. CDR3 length equals 13 residues. The germline gives CDR1 SGHAT, CDR2 FQNNGV. As regards this clone: Its target is not known. Different DNA sequences within this sample yield the same CDR3.

The rearrangement links TRBV11-2 to TRBJ2-1; no clear D gene. Sequenced: PBMCs. The source is a man aged 35-49 years in good health and CMV-seronegative. DNA of the CDR3: TGTGCCAGCAGCTTAGACAGCTACAATGAGCAGTTCTTC. Translation: CASSLDSYNEQFF.